These 5 T cell receptor beta chains were sequenced from one sample in a study of CD8 T cells in Susac syndrome. cDNA came from around 0.54 to 1 ug RNA primed by random hexamers. In TCRdb, the immunoSEQ multiplex PCR reads were re-called with MiXCR into one record per CDR3 protein. This sample has under 250,000 distinct CDR3 sequences, with 93% found just once. Sample: CD4+ T cells from PBMCs. The receptors here all came from a human donor with multiple sclerosis.

This clonotype came up a few times. The chain links TRBV5-1 to TRBJ2-3; 7 nucleotides agree with TRBD2. This CDR3 contains 15 residues. With V trimmed by 0 bases and J by 3 bases, 4 bases remained unmatched. Germline-derived CDR1 and CDR2 are SGHRS and YFSETQ. This CDR3 is CASSLAGGRTDTQYF. The CDR3 DNA reads TGCGCCAGCAGCTTGGCCGGCGGGAGAACAGATACGCAGTATTTT.

The V and J genes are TRBV3-1 and TRBJ2-5, with D hard to call. This CDR3 comprises 13 residues. Germline-derived CDR1 and CDR2 are LGHDT and YNNKEL (reference sequence). Between the trimmed V and J ends, which lost 4 bases and 7 bases, there was a span of 13 bases. The CDR3 region is CASSPHPLGTQYF. CDR3 nucleotide sequence: TGTGCCAGCAGCCCTCACCCTTTGGGGACCCAGTACTTC.

The chain recombines TRBV6-1 with TRBJ2-7; D not resolved. The germline V gene has CDR1 MNHNS and CDR2 SASEGT. The CDR3 length is 12 residues. Trimming shortened V by 2 bases and J by 4 bases, and 6 bases separated the two germline ends. The CDR3, as DNA: TGTGCCAGCAGTGAATTATTGTACGAGCAGTACTTC. Translation: CASSELLYEQYF.

This clonotype occurred once. Relative to the germline gene, one junction end is altered; a read error may explain this. This chain joins TRBV15 and TRBJ1-3, with D possibly TRBD1 on 5 matching bases. Germline CDR1 and CDR2: LNHNV and YYDKDF (reference sequence). The CDR3 consists of 14 residues. The CDR3 is CATAPGISGSTIYF. The CDR3 bases are TGTGCCACCGCCCCAGGGATCTCTGGAAGCACCATATATTTT.

This rearrangement joins TRBV14 to TRBJ2-5; 7 nucleotides align to TRBD1. The CDR3 length is 14 residues. Losses at the gene ends were 4 bases for V and 5 bases for J; bases not matched to a gene: 7. Germline CDR1 and CDR2: SGHDN and FVKESK. The CDR3, as DNA: TGTGCCAGCAGCCGTGCTACAGGGGTGGAGACCCAGTACTTC. This sequence encodes CASSRATGVETQYF. The entire variable domain, with the rest obtained from reference TRBV14 and TRBJ2-5, is as follows: EAGVTQFPSHSVIEKGQTVTLRCDPISGHDNLYWYRRVMGKEIKFLLHFVKESKQDESGMPNNRFLAERTGGTYSTLKVQPAELEDSGVYFCASSRATGVETQYFGPGTRLLVL.